Presented here are 26 T cell receptor beta chains from one specimen sequenced in a study of T-cell reconstitution after alpha-beta-depleted transplantation in children. Regarding the study as a whole: Newly produced T cells mostly provided counts and TCRbeta diversity after one year, as hyperexpanded clones declined.

These receptors' antigens are unknown. Using unique molecular identifiers, the investigators prepared the TCRbeta library. Using its own MiXCR run on the PCR reads, TCRdb lists one record per CDR3 protein. The top ten clones hold approximately 9.6% of a sample with 330,000 or so distinct CDR3 sequences, almost 8% of them seen once. This material consisted of peripheral blood, taken 360 days after TCRalphabeta/CD19-depleted stem cell transplant. The receptors originated from a female patient aged 2-15 years who had a stem cell transplant for Fanconi anemia, so the T cells may come from the graft donor.

This clonotype was seen a handful of times. The V and J genes are TRBV7-7 and TRBJ1-5, with D maybe TRBD1 (5 bases). The germline V gene encodes CDR1 SSHAT and CDR2 FNYEAQ (reference sequence). Trimming pared 9 bases from V and 4 bases from J, leaving 19 bases between. The CDR3 is made up of 15 amino acids. The CDR3 DNA sequence: TGTGCCAGGACACAGCAGGGATCGTGGAATCAGCCCCAGCATTTT. Translated: CARTQQGSWNQPQHF.

This chain links TRBV3-1 with TRBJ2-3; a possible D gene is TRBD1 (5 bases). CDR1 and CDR2 (germline): LGHDT, YNNKEL (reference sequence). The length of the CDR3 is 16 residues. The V gene lost 4 bases and the J gene lost 6 bases, with 20 bases spanning the gap. CDR3: CASSPDGIRGSDTQYF. In nucleotides, the CDR3 is TGTGCCAGCAGCCCGGACGGAATAAGGGGTTCGGATACGCAGTATTTT.

This clonotype was observed a few times. The chain employs TRBV7-6 and TRBJ2-7, with D possibly TRBD1 on 6 matching bases. Germline CDR1 SGHVS, CDR2 FNYEAQ. The CDR3 covers 12 residues. V was cut by 5 bases and J by 6 bases, with 11 bases left in between. Written as DNA, the CDR3 is TGTGCCAGCAGCGGCCGAGGGGGCGAGCAGTACTTC. Its protein is CASSGRGGEQYF.

Many counts were recorded for this clonotype. The rearrangement joins TRBV15 to TRBJ1-5; tentative D call: TRBD1 (5 bases). Trimming stripped 2 bases from V and 5 bases from J, with 16 bases between. Germline CDR1 and CDR2: LNHNV and YYDKDF (reference sequence). This CDR3 has 16 amino acids. In DNA, the CDR3 is TGTGCCACCAGCAGAATATGGCAGGGAGGGGATCAGCCCCAGCATTTT. Protein product: CATSRIWQGGDQPQHF.

J is TRBJ1-1 and V is TRBV18; D not certain. Trimming shortened V by 2 bases and J by 5 bases, and 12 bases separated the two germline ends. The CDR3 runs 14 residues. Germline CDR1 reads KGHSH; CDR2 reads LQKENI. CDR3 in amino acids: CASSPIREGTEAFF. CDR3 in DNA: TGTGCCAGCTCACCAATCAGAGAAGGTACTGAAGCTTTCTTT.

This clonotype has a count of ten or more. The chain is built from TRBV6-5 and TRBJ2-2; D unclear. V lost 2 bases and J 5 bases, leaving 6 bases between the germline ends. Germline CDR1 and CDR2: MNHEY and SVGAGI. The CDR3 contains 13 residues. The DNA for the CDR3 is TGTGCCAGCAGTTACGGGCCGACCGGGGAGCTGTTTTTT. Amino acids: CASSYGPTGELFF.

The table lists this clonotype with a few counts. This sequence joins TRBV5-1 and TRBJ1-3; D remains ambiguous. CDR3 length: 15 residues. V was cut by 0 bases and J by 4 bases, with 11 bases left in between. Germline lookup yields CDR1 SGHRS and CDR2 YFSETQ. The CDR3 sequence: CASSLEALSGNTIYF. CDR3 nucleotide sequence: TGCGCCAGCAGCTTGGAGGCACTCTCAGGAAACACCATATATTTT.

This clonotype was seen a handful of times. The chain employs TRBV6-5 and TRBJ2-1; 7 bases are a match to TRBD2. V was clipped by 6 bases and J by 4 bases; unmatched bases: 9. The CDR3 loop spans 15 amino acids. The germline V gene has CDR1 MNHEY and CDR2 SVGAGI. CDR3 sequence: CASSPAAGEYNEQFF. The DNA for the CDR3 is TGTGCCAGCAGCCCCGCGGCGGGGGAGTACAATGAGCAGTTCTTC.

This clonotype was counted between two and nine times. The rearrangement uses TRBV11-2 and TRBJ1-1; D is perhaps TRBD1 (5 bases). V was cut by 1 base and J by 5 bases, with 20 bases left in between. CDR3 length equals 17 residues. Germline-derived CDR1 and CDR2 are SGHAT and FQNNGV. The chain's CDR3 is CASSLVVGGGFETEAFF. The CDR3 region has the DNA TGTGCCAGCAGCTTAGTAGTGGGTGGGGGGTTTGAAACTGAAGCTTTCTTT.

This clonotype has only a few counts. This rearrangement joins TRBV5-1 to TRBJ1-1, with D possibly TRBD1 on 6 matching bases. The CDR3 length is 17 residues. Trimming pared 0 bases from V and 6 bases from J, leaving 21 bases between. The germline V gene has CDR1 SGHRS and CDR2 YFSETQ. CDR3 in DNA: TGCGCCAGCAGCTTGGTCCCAGGTGGGGGCTGGGTGGCTGAAGCTTTCTTT. The encoded protein is CASSLVPGGGWVAEAFF.

This clonotype came up many times. The chain has TRBV28 and TRBJ2-7; D possibly corresponds to TRBD1 (6 bases). CDR3 length: 13 residues. Germline assignment: CDR1 MDHEN and CDR2 SYDVKM. V dropped 6 bases and J dropped 2 bases, with 11 bases sitting between them. The CDR3 nucleotides are TGTGCCAGCAGACACAGGGTTACCTACGAGCAGTACTTC. Its translation: CASRHRVTYEQYF.

The V call is TRBV27, the J call TRBJ1-4; possibly TRBD1 for D (5 bases). CDR3 length: 14 residues. CDR1 is MNHEY, CDR2 SMNVEV, per germline (reference sequence). Trimming left V 4 bases short and J 3 bases short, with 9 bases between. Here the CDR3 reads CASSWGRSNEKLFF. DNA of the CDR3: TGTGCCAGCAGTTGGGGCAGATCTAATGAAAAACTGTTTTTT.

In this sample, this clonotype turned up a few times. V gene TRBV9 combines with J gene TRBJ1-1, with D unresolved. The CDR3 extends over 14 amino acids. Germline CDR1 and CDR2: SGDLS and YYNGEE. V was clipped by 3 bases and J by 1 base, with 10 bases between them. The CDR3 loop is CASSATYTNTEAFF. The CDR3 nucleotides are TGTGCCAGCAGCGCGACATATACGAACACTGAAGCTTTCTTT.

This CDR3 reads CASSLRTFPEDTQYF. CDR3 in DNA: TGTGCCAGCAGCTTACGAACGTTTCCGGAGGATACGCAGTATTTT. This chain connects TRBV7-9 to TRBJ2-3; no clear D. This CDR3 has 15 residues. Trimming left V 2 bases short and J 6 bases short, with 15 bases between. The germline CDR1 and CDR2 sequences are SEHNR and FQNEAQ (reference sequence).

This clonotype came up a few times. V and J are TRBV12-3 or TRBV12-4 and TRBJ2-3; D is unresolved. The CDR3 is made up of 17 amino acids. With 5 bases removed from V and 0 bases from J, the gap between germline ends came to 18 bases. The CDR3 sequence: CASSPTLVASSTDTQYF. CDR3 DNA sequence: TGTGCCAGCAGTCCCACCCTTGTGGCTTCTAGCACAGATACGCAGTATTTT.

This clonotype was recorded at least ten times. This chain uses TRBV27 with TRBJ2-3; TRBD2 matches 8 bases. CDR3 length: 18 residues. The V and J ends lost 2 bases and 2 bases, in that order; junction bases with no gene match: 12. Germline CDR1 and CDR2: MNHEY and SMNVEV (reference sequence). This CDR3 reads CASSLRGTSYYPTDTQYF. CDR3 DNA: TGTGCCAGCAGTTTAAGGGGGACTAGTTACTACCCCACAGATACGCAGTATTTT.

This clonotype was counted many times. The chain uses TRBV6-1 and TRBJ2-7; 13 nucleotides line up with TRBD2. This CDR3 spans 17 amino acids. The trim removed 8 bases at V and 3 bases at J, leaving 13 bases unmatched. Germline-derived CDR1 and CDR2 are MNHNS and SASEGT. The DNA of the CDR3 is TGTGCCAGCTCCACCCCTGGGACTAGCGGGAAAGGCTACGAGCAGTACTTC. Its protein is CASSTPGTSGKGYEQYF.

This CDR3 is CASRDHGLEPYEQYF. The DNA for the CDR3 is TGTGCCAGCAGGGATCACGGACTTGAGCCCTACGAGCAGTACTTC. The V and J genes are TRBV7-2 and TRBJ2-7; a possible D gene is TRBD2 (5 bases). V gave up 6 bases and J gave up 2 bases, with 17 bases separating them. Per the germline V gene, CDR1 is SGHTA and CDR2 is FQGNSA. This CDR3 is 15 amino acids long.

This clonotype came up many times. This rearrangement joins TRBV20-1 to TRBJ2-3, with D unresolved. In germline, CDR1 is DFQATT, CDR2 SNEGSKA (reference sequence). This CDR3 spans 13 amino acids. The germline V and J ends were trimmed by 0 bases and 6 bases, with 10 bases remaining between them. The CDR3 region is CSARDNLGDTQYF. The CDR3 coding sequence is TGCAGTGCTAGAGATAATTTGGGGGATACGCAGTATTTT.

This CDR3 is CASRTLAGMFYEQYF. The CDR3 DNA reads as TGCGCCAGCAGAACACTAGCGGGAATGTTCTACGAGCAGTACTTC. The rearrangement joins TRBV5-1 to TRBJ2-7; 10 bases are shared with TRBD2. V was clipped by 5 bases and J by 3 bases; unmatched bases: 8. This CDR3 has 15 amino acids. CDR1 SGHRS and CDR2 YFSETQ come from the germline V gene.

This clonotype was counted ten times or more. This chain links TRBV5-1 with TRBJ2-7; 8 positions agree with TRBD2. V trimming: 5 bases; J trimming: 0 bases; junction bases outside the gene matches: 7. The CDR3 sequence is 15 residues long. The germline V gene has CDR1 SGHRS and CDR2 YFSETQ. CDR3 region: CASSPTSGSSYEQYF. The CDR3, as DNA: TGCGCCAGCAGTCCCACTAGCGGTAGCTCCTACGAGCAGTACTTC.

The chain carries TRBV7-9 and TRBJ2-2; 11 bases agree with TRBD1. The germline V gene has CDR1 SEHNR and CDR2 FQNEAQ (reference sequence). Trimming took 3 bases from V and 6 from J; bases not matched to a gene: 3. This CDR3 is built from 15 residues. The CDR3 is CASSLDRGPAGELFF. The CDR3 DNA follows: TGTGCCAGCAGCTTGGACAGGGGGCCGGCCGGGGAGCTGTTTTTT.

This clonotype appeared many times. The chain uses TRBV20-1 and TRBJ2-4; D possibly corresponds to TRBD1 (7 bases). Trimming removed 3 bases from V and 3 bases from J, with 15 bases in between. Germline V gene lookup returns CDR1 DFQATT and CDR2 SNEGSKA (reference sequence). This CDR3 has 15 amino acids. The chain's CDR3 is CSARIRGDGKNIQYF. CDR3 in DNA: TGCAGTGCTAGGATCAGGGGGGACGGCAAAAACATTCAGTACTTC.

This clonotype was seen ten or more times. The rearrangement links TRBV5-1 to TRBJ1-2, with 8 bases lining up with TRBD1. Germline loops: CDR1 SGHRS, CDR2 YFSETQ. The CDR3 runs to 14 residues. Losses at the gene ends were 2 bases for V and 6 bases for J; bases not matched to a gene: 6. CDR3 in DNA: TGCGCCAGCAGCTTCCTACAGACAGGGGATGGCTACACCTTC. Its protein product is CASSFLQTGDGYTF.

This chain links TRBV2 with TRBJ2-7, with D tentatively TRBD2 (7 bases). The CDR3 spans 15 residues. The ends were cut back, 6 bases at V and 7 bases at J, with 22 bases in the middle. Per the germline V gene, CDR1 is SNHLY and CDR2 is FYNNEI. CDR3 sequence reads: CASRFEEVGRGEQYF. The CDR3 DNA reads as TGTGCCAGCAGATTCGAAGAGGTGGGGAGGGGGGAGCAGTACTTC.

The chain joins TRBV18 to TRBJ1-1; 8 bases align to TRBD1. The CDR3 runs to 20 residues. J lost 3 bases, V lost 4 bases, and 22 bases had no gene match. Germline CDR1 reads KGHSH; CDR2 reads LQKENI. CDR3 coding DNA: TGTGCCAGCTCACTGAGGTGGCGGACAGGGCAAGGTGATAGGGACACTGAAGCTTTCTTT. It specifies CASSLRWRTGQGDRDTEAFF.